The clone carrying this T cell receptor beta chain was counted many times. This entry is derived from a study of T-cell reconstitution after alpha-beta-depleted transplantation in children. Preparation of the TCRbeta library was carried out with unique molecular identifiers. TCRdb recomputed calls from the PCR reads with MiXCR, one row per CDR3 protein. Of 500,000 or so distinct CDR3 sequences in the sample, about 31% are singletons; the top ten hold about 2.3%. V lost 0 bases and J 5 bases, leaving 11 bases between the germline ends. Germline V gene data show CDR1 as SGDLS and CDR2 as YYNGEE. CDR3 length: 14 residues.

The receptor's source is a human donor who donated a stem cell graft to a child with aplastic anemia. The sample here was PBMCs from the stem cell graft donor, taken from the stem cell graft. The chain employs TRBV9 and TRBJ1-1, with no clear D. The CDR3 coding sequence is TGTGCCAGCAGCGTAGCTACGTCCGGGACTGAAGCTTTCTTT. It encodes CASSVATSGTEAFF.